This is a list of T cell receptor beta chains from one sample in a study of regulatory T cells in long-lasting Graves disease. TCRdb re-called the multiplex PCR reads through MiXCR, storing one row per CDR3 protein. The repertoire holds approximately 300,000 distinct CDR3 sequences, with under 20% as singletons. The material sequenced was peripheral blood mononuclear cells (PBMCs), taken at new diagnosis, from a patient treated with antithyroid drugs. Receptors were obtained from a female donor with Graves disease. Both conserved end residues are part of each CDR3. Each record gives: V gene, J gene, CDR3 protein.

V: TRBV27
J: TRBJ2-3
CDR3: CASSIFGGNTDTQYF

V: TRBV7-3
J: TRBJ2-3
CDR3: CASSLAATDTQYF

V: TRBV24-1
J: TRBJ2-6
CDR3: CATSDSSGANVLTF

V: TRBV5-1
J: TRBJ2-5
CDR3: CASSLVGARYQETQYF

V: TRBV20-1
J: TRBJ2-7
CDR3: CSAAGQGGFEQYF

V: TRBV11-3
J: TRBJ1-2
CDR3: CASAPGQDYGYTF

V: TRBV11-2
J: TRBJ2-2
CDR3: CASSPTSGSNTGELFF

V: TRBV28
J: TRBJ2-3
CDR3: CASRYRVSTDTQYF

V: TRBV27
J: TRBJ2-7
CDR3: CASRSLEGQYYEQYF

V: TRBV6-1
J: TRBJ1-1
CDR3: CASSRAGVEAFF

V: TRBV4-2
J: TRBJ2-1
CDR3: CASSQESGSGSSYNEQFF

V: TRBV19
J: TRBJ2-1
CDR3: CASSSHGLAKYNEQFF

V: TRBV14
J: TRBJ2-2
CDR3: CASSQVRGGTGELFF

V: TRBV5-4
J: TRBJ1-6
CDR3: CASSVRTGLNSPLHF

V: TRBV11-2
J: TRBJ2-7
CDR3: CASSPEWGQGYEQYF

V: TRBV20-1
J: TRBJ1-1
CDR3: CSAIIGSSRAFF

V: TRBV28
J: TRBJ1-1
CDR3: CASSLSGEDAFF

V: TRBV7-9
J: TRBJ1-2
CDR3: CASSSPSGQGARGGYTF

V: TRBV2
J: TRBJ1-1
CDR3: CASSAPGGSITEAFF

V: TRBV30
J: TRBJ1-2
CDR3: CASIGLETGNYGYTF

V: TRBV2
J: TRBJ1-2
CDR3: CASSRPGPYGYTF

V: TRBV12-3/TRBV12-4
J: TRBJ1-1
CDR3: CASSGVSNTEAFF

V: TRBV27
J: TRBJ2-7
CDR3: CASSLPGLPYEQYF

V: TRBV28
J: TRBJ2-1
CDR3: CASSSLGTSGSPSYNEQFF

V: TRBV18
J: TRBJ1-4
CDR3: CASSPLRQPQSTNEKLFF

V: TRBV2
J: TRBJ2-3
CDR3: CASSTDYTQYF

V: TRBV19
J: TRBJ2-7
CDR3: CASPREQYF

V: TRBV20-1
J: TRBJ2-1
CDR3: CSARELAILSPYNEQFF

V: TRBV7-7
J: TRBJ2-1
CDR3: CASSPPVSGGFRAYNEQFF

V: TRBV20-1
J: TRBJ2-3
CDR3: CSAGSGSGSTDTQYF

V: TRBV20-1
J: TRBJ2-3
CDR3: CSARDGLAGGADTQYF

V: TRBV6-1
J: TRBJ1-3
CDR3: CASYYTGAGENTIYF

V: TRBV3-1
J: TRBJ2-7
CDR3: CASSQVRGGEQYF

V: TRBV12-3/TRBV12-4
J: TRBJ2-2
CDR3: CASSSNRGTGELFF

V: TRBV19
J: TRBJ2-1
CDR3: CASSIFNPTGLALDEQFF

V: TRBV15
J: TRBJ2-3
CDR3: CATSSLQGGTDTQYF

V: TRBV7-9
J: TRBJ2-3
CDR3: CASRDGRAGADTQYF

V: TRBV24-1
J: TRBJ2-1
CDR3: CATSDPGQRTYNEQFF

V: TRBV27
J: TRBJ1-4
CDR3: CASRRTGGVEEKLFF

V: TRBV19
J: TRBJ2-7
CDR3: CASRQSSGRSYEQYF

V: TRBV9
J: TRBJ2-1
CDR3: CASSVEGGSYNEQFF

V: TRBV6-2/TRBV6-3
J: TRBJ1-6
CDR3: CASVGGAYSPLHF

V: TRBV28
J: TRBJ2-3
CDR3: CASSPGGSTDTQYF

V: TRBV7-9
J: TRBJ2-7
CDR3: CASSAQGYEQYF

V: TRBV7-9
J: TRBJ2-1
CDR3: CASSLEVSSYNEQFF

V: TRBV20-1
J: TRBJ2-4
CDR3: CSAIQGLGTKNIQYF

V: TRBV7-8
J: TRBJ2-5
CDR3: CASSLGSGLAGAQETQYF

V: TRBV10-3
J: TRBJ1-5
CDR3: CAISAAGGYQPQHF

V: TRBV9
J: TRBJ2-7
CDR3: CASSVNTVGEQYF

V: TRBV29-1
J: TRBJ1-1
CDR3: CSGGTGGQRAFF

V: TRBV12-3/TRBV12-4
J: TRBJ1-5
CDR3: CASSLSSGAGRPQHF

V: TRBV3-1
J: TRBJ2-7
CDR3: CASTEGRFYQLISYEQYF

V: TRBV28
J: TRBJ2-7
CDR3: CASNLAGAEQYF

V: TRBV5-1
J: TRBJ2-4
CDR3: CASSLAVADSLKNIQYF

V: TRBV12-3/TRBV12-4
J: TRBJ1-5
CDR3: CASTDSNQPQHF